This T cell receptor beta chain came from a study of T cells in Graves' hyperthyroidism and ophthalmopathy. Study information: Blood from the periphery was taken at initial diagnosis, before any treatment.

Study-wide results and limits: Blood also held most thyroid clonotypes expanded beyond 0.001. Ophthalmopathy was separated from stable hyperthyroidism by a 13 V-J model.

This CDR3 spans 12 amino acids. Germline V CDR1 and CDR2: SGHAT, FQNNGV. With V trimmed by 4 bases and J by 8 bases, 2 bases remained unmatched. Diagnoses rested on clinical symptoms, serum thyroxine and TRAb, thyroid ultrasound and orbital computed tomography. This clonotype was picked up many times. Its specificity is unknown. TCR beta CDR3 region amplification was performed from RNA transcripts. TCR CDR3 regions were first amplified by RT-PCR with HTBI primers. In TCRdb, the multiplex PCR reads were re-called with MiXCR into one record per CDR3 protein. The sample has approximately 530,000 distinct CDR3 sequences; just under 20% are singletons.

The rearrangement uses TRBV11-2 and TRBJ2-1; 7 bases are shared with TRBD1. The TCR was taken from a man aged 35-49 years with Graves' ophthalmopathy. The sample comprised blood. In DNA, the CDR3 is TGTGCCAGCAGCTCTCAGGGGGATGAGCAGTTCTTC. The encoded protein is CASSSQGDEQFF.